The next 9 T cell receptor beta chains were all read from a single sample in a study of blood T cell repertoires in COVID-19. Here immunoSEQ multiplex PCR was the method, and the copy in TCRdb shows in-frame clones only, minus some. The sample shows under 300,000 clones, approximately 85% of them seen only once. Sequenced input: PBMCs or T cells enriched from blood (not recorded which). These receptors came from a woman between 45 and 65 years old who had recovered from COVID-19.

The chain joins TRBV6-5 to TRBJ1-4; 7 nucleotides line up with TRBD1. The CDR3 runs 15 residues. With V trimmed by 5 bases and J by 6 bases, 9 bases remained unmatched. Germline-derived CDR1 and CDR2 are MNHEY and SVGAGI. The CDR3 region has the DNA TGTGCCAGCAGTCCTTCTGACAGGGTAGATGAAAAACTGTTTTTT. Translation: CASSPSDRVDEKLFF.

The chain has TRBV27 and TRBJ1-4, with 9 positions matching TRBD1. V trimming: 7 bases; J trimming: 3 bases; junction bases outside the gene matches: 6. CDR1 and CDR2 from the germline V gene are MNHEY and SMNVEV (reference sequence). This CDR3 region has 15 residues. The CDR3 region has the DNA TGTGCCAGCAAAGGGACAGGGTTATCTAATGAAAAACTGTTTTTT. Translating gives CASKGTGLSNEKLFF.

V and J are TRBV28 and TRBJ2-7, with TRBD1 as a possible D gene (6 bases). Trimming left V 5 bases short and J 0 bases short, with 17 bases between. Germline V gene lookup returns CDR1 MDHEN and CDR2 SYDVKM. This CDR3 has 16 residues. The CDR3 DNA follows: TGTGCCAGCAGTCCCGAGCCCCAGGGGACCTCCTACGAGCAGTACTTC. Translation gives CASSPEPQGTSYEQYF.

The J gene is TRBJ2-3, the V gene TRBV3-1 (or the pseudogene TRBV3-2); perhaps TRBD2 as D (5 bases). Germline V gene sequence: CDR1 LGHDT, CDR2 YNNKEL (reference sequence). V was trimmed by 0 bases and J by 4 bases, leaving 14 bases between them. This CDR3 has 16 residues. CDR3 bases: TGTGCCAGCAGCCAAGATTCGAGGGCTGACGCAGATACGCAGTATTTT. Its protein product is CASSQDSRADADTQYF.

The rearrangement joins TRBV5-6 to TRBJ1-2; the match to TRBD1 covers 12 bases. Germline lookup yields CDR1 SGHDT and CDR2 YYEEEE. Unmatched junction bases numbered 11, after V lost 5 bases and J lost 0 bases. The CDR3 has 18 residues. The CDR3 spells CASSYPGQGARANYGYTF. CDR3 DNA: TGTGCCAGCAGTTATCCGGGACAGGGGGCGCGGGCTAACTATGGCTACACCTTC.

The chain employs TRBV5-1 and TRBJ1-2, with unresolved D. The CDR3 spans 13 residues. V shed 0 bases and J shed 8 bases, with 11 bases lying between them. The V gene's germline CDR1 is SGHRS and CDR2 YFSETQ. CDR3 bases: TGCGCCAGCAGCTTGGTAGCCTCTTGGGGCTACACCTTC. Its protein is CASSLVASWGYTF.

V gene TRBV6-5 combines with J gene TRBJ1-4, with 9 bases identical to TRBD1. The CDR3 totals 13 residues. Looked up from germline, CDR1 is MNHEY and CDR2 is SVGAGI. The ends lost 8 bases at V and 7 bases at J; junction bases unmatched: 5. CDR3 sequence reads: CASQTGGREKLFF. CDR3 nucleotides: TGTGCCAGCCAAACAGGGGGCCGTGAAAAACTGTTTTTT.

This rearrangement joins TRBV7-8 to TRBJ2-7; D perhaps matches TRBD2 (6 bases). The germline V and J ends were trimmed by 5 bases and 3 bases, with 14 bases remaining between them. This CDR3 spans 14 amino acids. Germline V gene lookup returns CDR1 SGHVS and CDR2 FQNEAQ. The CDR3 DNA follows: TGTGCCAGCAGCCTACGGGAGAGCAGCTACGAGCAGTACTTC. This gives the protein CASSLRESSYEQYF.

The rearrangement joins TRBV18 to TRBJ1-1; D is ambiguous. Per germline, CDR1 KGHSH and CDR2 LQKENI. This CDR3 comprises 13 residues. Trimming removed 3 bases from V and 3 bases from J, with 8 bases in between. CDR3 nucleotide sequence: TGTGCCAGCTCACCCCTTTCGGACACTGAAGCTTTCTTT. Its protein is CASSPLSDTEAFF.